This passage covers 2 T cell receptor beta chains from one sample sequenced in a study of blood T cell repertoires in COVID-19. Assay used: immunoSEQ multiplex PCR; TCRdb lists only in-frame clones, some missing. Of about 140,000 clones listed, over 60% were seen once; the top ten hold roughly 9%. Material: peripheral blood. Receptors were obtained from a woman between 45 and 60 years old with active or convalescent COVID-19.

This clone came up once. The V and J genes are TRBV5-1 and TRBJ1-2; perhaps TRBD1 as D (5 bases). The CDR3 is 13 amino acids. Trimming took 3 bases from V and 4 from J, leaving 10 bases between them. Germline V gene lookup returns CDR1 SGHRS and CDR2 YFSETQ. The CDR3 reads CASSYDSLYGYTF. Written as DNA, the CDR3 is TGCGCCAGCAGCTACGACAGTCTCTATGGCTACACCTTC. Combining the CDR3 with reference TRBV5-1 and TRBJ1-2 gives the whole variable domain KAGVTQTPRYLIKTRGQQVTLSCSPISGHRSVSWYQQTPGQGLQFLFEYFSETQRNKGNFPGRFSGRQFSNSRSEMNVSTLELGDSALYLCASSYDSLYGYTFGSGTRLTVV.

The chain combines TRBV19 with TRBJ1-1, with 9 nucleotides matching TRBD1. The CDR3 sequence is 18 residues long. Looked up from germline, CDR1 is LNHDA and CDR2 is SQIVND (reference sequence). Trimming at V came to 0 bases and at J to 0 bases, leaving 8 bases not matched to a gene. DNA for the CDR3: TGTGCCAGTAGTATAGATCAAGGGACAGGGTTTATGAACACTGAAGCTTTCTTT. Protein product: CASSIDQGTGFMNTEAFF.